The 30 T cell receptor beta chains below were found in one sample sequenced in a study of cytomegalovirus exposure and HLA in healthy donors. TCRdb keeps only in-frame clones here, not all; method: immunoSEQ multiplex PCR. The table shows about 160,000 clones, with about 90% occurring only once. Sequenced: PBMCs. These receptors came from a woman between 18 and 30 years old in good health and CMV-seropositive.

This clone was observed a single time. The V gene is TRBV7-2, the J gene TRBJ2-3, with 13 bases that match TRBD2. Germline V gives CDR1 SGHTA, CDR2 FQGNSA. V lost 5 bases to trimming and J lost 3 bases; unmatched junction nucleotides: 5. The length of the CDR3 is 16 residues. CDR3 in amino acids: CASSPGLAGPTDTQYF. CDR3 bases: TGTGCCAGCAGCCCGGGACTAGCGGGACCTACAGATACGCAGTATTTT.

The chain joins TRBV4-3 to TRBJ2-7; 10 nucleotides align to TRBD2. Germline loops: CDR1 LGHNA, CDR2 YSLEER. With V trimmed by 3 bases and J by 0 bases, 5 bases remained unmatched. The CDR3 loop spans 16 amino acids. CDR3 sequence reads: CASSQVLAGSSYEQYF. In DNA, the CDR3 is TGCGCCAGCAGCCAGGTACTAGCGGGGAGCTCCTACGAGCAGTACTTC.

For the CDR3, the DNA is TGTGCCAGCAGCCCCACAGGGACCGGGGAGCTGTTTTTT. This translates into CASSPTGTGELFF. This sequence joins TRBV9 and TRBJ2-2; possible D gene TRBD1, 6 bases. Germline V gene data show CDR1 as SGDLS and CDR2 as YYNGEE. This CDR3 has 13 amino acids. Trimming left V 4 bases short and J 5 bases short, with 9 bases between.

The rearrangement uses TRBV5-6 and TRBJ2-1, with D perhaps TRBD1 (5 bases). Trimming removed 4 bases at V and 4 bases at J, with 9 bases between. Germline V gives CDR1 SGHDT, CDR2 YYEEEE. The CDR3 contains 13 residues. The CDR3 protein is CASSMTAYNEQFF. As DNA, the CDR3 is TGTGCCAGCAGCATGACAGCGTACAATGAGCAGTTCTTC.

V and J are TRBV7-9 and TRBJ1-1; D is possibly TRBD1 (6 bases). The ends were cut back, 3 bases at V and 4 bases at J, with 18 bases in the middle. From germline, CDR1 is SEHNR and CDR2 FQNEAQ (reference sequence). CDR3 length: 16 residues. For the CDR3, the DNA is TGTGCCAGCAGCTTTTCTACAGGGATTAGTGGCACTGAAGCTTTCTTT. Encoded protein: CASSFSTGISGTEAFF.

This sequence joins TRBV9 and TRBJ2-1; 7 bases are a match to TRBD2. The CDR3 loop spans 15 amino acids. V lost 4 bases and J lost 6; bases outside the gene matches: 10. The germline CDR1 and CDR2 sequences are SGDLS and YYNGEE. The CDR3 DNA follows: TGTGCCAGCAGCCCCGGGGGGACTGGGCTCAATGAGCAGTTCTTC. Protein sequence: CASSPGGTGLNEQFF.

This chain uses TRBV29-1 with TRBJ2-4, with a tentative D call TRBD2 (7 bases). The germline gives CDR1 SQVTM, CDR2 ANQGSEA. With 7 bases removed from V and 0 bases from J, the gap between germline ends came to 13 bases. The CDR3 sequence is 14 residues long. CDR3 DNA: TGCAGCGCTTTCGGGGGGCTAGCCAAAAACATTCAGTACTTC. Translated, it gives CSAFGGLAKNIQYF.

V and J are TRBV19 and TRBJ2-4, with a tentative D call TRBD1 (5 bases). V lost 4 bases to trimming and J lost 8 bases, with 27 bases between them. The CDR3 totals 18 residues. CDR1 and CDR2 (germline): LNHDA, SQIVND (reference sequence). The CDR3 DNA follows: TGTGCCAGTAGTACCCCCCAACCTCGCCAGGGAAGAATAGACATTCAGTACTTC. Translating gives CASSTPQPRQGRIDIQYF.

DNA of the CDR3: TGCGCCAGCAGCTTGGGTAGCGGGAACTCCTACAATGAGCAGTTCTTC. It specifies CASSLGSGNSYNEQFF. The chain couples TRBV5-1 to TRBJ2-1, with TRBD2 matching over 8 bases. V lost 0 bases and J lost 0; bases outside the gene matches: 2. The CDR3 runs to 16 residues. The V gene's germline CDR1 is SGHRS and CDR2 YFSETQ.

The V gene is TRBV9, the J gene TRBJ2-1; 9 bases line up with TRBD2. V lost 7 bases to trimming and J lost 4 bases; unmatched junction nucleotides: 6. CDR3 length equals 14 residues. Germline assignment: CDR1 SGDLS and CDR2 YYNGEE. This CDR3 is CASGPGLAYNEQFF. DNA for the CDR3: TGTGCCAGCGGGCCGGGACTAGCTTACAATGAGCAGTTCTTC.

The chain's CDR3 is CASNTRDSHEQYF. The CDR3 nucleotides are TGTGCCAGCAATACCCGGGACAGCCACGAGCAGTACTTC. V gene TRBV6-9 combines with J gene TRBJ2-7; TRBD1 matches 7 bases. This CDR3 is 13 amino acids long. Germline CDR1 and CDR2: MNHGY and SVAAGI. V lost 7 bases to trimming and J lost 5 bases; unmatched junction nucleotides: 8.

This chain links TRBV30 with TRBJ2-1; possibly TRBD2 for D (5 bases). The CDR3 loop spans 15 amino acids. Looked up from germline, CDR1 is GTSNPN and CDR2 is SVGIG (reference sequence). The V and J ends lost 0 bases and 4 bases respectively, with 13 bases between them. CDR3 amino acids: CAWSVLLASYNEQFF. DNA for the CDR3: TGTGCCTGGAGTGTACTTTTAGCGTCATACAATGAGCAGTTCTTC.

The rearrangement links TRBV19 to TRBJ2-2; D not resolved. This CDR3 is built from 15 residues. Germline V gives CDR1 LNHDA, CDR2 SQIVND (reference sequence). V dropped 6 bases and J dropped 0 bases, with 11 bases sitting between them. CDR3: CASSPYLSNTGELFF. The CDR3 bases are TGTGCCAGTAGCCCATACCTATCGAACACCGGGGAGCTGTTTTTT.

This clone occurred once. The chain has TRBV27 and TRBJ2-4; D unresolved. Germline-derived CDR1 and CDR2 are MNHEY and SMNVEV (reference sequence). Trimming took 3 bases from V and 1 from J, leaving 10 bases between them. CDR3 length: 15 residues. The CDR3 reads CASSFGPSAKNIQYF. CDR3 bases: TGTGCCAGCAGTTTTGGGCCAAGCGCCAAAAACATTCAGTACTTC.

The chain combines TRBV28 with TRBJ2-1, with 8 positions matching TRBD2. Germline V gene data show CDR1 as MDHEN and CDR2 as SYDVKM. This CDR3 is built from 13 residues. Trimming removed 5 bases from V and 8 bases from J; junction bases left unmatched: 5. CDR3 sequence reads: CASSAGGRDEQFF. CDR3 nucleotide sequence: TGTGCCAGCAGTGCGGGAGGTAGGGATGAGCAGTTCTTC.

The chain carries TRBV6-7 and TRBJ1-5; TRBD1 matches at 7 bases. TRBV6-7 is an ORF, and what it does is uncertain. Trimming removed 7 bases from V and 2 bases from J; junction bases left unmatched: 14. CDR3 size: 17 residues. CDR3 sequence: CASTPPPKGGGNQPQHF. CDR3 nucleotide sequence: TGTGCCAGCACTCCCCCCCCTAAAGGGGGCGGCAATCAGCCCCAGCATTTT.

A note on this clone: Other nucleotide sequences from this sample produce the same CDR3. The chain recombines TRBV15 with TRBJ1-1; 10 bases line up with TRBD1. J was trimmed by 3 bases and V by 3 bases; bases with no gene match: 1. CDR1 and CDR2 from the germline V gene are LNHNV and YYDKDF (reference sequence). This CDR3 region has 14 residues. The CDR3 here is CATSRDRGYTEAFF. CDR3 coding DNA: TGTGCCACCAGCAGGGACAGGGGGTACACTGAAGCTTTCTTT.

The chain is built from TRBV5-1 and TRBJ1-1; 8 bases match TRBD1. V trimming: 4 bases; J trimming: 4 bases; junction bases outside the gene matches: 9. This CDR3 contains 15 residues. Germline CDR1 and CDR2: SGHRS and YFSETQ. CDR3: CASSPNFDRGTEAFF. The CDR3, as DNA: TGCGCCAGCAGCCCGAACTTCGACAGGGGCACTGAAGCTTTCTTT.

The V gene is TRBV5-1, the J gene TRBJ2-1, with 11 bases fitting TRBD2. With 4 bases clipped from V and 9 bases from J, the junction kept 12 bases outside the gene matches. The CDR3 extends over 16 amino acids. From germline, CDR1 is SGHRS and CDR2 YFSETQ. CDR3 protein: CASSRNSIAGGAEQFF. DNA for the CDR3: TGCGCCAGCAGCCGGAACTCGATAGCGGGAGGGGCTGAGCAGTTCTTC.

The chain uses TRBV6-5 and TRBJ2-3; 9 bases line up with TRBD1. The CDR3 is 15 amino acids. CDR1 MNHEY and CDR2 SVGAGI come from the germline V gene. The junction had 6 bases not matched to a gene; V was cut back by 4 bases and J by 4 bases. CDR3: CASSLSGQGPDTQYF. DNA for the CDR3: TGTGCCAGCAGTTTGTCGGGACAGGGACCAGATACGCAGTATTTT.

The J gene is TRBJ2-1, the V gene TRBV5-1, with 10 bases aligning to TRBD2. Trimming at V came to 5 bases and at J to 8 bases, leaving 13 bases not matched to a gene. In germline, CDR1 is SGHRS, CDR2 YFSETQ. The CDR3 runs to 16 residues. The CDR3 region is CASSLTGTSVSHEQFF. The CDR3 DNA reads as TGCGCCAGCAGTCTGACCGGGACTAGCGTATCCCATGAGCAGTTCTTC.

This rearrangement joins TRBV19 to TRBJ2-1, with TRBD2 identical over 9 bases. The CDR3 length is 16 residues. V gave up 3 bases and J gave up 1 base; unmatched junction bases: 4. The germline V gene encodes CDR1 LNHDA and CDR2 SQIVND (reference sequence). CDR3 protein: CASSIIAGDSYNEQFF. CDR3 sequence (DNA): TGTGCCAGTAGTATTATAGCGGGAGATTCCTACAATGAGCAGTTCTTC.

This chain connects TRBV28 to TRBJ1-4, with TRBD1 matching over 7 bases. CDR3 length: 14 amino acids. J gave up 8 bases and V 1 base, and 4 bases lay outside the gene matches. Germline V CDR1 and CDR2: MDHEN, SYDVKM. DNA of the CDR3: TGTGCCAGCAGTTTATACAGGGGTCTCGAAAAACTGTTTTTT. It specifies CASSLYRGLEKLFF.

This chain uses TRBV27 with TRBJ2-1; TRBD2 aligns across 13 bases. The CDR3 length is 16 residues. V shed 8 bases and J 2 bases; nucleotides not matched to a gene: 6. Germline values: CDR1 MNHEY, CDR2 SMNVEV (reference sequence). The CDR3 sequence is CASRTSGSRAYNEQFF. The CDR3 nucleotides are TGTGCCAGCCGGACTAGCGGGAGTCGGGCCTACAATGAGCAGTTCTTC.

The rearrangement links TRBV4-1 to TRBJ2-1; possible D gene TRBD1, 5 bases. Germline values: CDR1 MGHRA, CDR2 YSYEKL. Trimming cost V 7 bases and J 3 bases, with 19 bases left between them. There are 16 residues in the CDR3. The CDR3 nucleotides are TGCGCCAGCAAACCCCTTGGCAGGGCTCTCTACAATGAGCAGTTCTTC. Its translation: CASKPLGRALYNEQFF.

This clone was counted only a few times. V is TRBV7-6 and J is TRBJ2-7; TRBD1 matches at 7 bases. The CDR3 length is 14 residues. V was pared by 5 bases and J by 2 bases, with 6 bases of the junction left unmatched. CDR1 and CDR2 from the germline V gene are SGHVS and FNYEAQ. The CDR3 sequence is CASSTRQGAYEQYF. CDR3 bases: TGTGCCAGCAGCACTCGACAGGGAGCCTACGAGCAGTACTTC.

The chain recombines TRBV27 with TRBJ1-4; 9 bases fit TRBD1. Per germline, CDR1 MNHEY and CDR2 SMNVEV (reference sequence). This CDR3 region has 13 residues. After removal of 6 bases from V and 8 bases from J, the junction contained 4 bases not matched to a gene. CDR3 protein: CASSNTGGEKLFF. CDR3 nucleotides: TGTGCCAGCAGCAATACAGGGGGCGAAAAACTGTTTTTT.

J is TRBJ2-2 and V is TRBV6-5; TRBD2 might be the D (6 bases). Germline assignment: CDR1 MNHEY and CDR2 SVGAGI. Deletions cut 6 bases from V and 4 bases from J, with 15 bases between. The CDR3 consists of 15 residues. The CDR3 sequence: CASSGSRRLTGELFF. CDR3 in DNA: TGTGCCAGCAGCGGGAGCCGCCGTCTCACCGGGGAGCTGTTTTTT.

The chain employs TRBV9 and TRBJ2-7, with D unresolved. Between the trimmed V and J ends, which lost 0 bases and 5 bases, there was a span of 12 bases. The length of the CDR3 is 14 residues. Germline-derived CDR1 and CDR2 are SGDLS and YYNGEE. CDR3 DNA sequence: TGTGCCAGCAGCGTAGATGGTAGCCCGGACGAGCAGTACTTC. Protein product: CASSVDGSPDEQYF.

This CDR3 is CASSVATLGGSDGYTF. The CDR3 DNA sequence: TGTGCCAGCAGCGTAGCTACTTTGGGGGGATCGGATGGCTACACCTTC. The V and J genes are TRBV9 and TRBJ1-2, with a weak D call TRBD1 (5 bases). The CDR3 sequence is 16 residues long. The V gene lost 0 bases and the J gene lost 6 bases, with 18 bases spanning the gap. The germline gives CDR1 SGDLS, CDR2 YYNGEE.